The 26 T cell receptor beta chains given below trace back to one sample, sequenced in a study of blood T cell repertoires in COVID-19. Produced via immunoSEQ multiplex PCR; TCRdb's table is partial and in-frame only. The table includes approximately 150,000 clones, 70% to 80% detected once. Input material: peripheral blood. The receptors stem from a man aged 50-60 years with acute or convalescent COVID-19.

This clone occurred once. The rearrangement uses TRBV6-1 and TRBJ1-5, with D hard to call. From germline, CDR1 is MNHNS and CDR2 SASEGT. The CDR3 is 14 amino acids. V gave up 2 bases and J gave up 6 bases, with 11 bases separating them. The CDR3 region is CASSEMAGSQPQHF. The CDR3 DNA follows: TGTGCCAGCAGTGAAATGGCAGGTAGTCAGCCCCAGCATTTT.

V usage is TRBV19 and J usage is TRBJ2-1; weak D call: TRBD1 (6 bases). The CDR3 is made up of 17 amino acids. V dropped 5 bases and J dropped 2 bases, with 19 bases sitting between them. In germline, CDR1 is LNHDA, CDR2 SQIVND (reference sequence). Written as DNA, the CDR3 is TGTGCCAGTAGTGACTCCGCCGGAACAGGGCCCTACAATGAGCAGTTCTTC. Translation gives CASSDSAGTGPYNEQFF. The variable domain in full, completed from reference TRBV19 and TRBJ2-1, reads DGGITQSPKYLFRKEGQNVTLSCEQNLNHDAMYWYRQDPGQGLRLIYYSQIVNDFQKGDIAEGYSVSREKKESFPLTVTSAQKNPTAFYLCASSDSAGTGPYNEQFFGPGTRLTVL.

The rearrangement joins TRBV5-4 to TRBJ1-6; 9 nucleotides align to TRBD1. CDR3 length: 14 residues. Trimming took 3 bases from V and 8 from J; bases not matched to a gene: 3. Germline V gene sequence: CDR1 SGHNT, CDR2 YYREEE (reference sequence). This chain's CDR3 is CASSYGTGYSPLHF. CDR3 in DNA: TGTGCCAGCAGCTATGGGACAGGGTATTCACCCCTCCACTTT.

The J gene is TRBJ1-4, the V gene TRBV5-1; D is unclear. Looked up from germline, CDR1 is SGHRS and CDR2 is YFSETQ. V lost 0 bases and J lost 8, with 14 bases in between. The CDR3 has 15 residues. The DNA of the CDR3 is TGCGCCAGCAGCTTGGTTGGAGCCCTAAGGGAAAAACTGTTTTTT. It encodes CASSLVGALREKLFF.

V usage is TRBV27 and J usage is TRBJ2-1, with 7 bases that match TRBD1. The CDR3 consists of 15 residues. CDR1 and CDR2 (germline): MNHEY, SMNVEV (reference sequence). After removal of 3 bases from V and 7 bases from J, the junction contained 9 bases not matched to a gene. DNA for the CDR3: TGTGCCAGCAGTTTCCGGGACCCAGGGGGAAATGAGCAGTTCTTC. This gives the protein CASSFRDPGGNEQFF.

This clone was seen just once. The chain combines TRBV29-1 with TRBJ2-1, with 7 bases lining up with TRBD2. The germline V gene encodes CDR1 SQVTM and CDR2 ANQGSEA. CDR3 length: 12 amino acids. V trimming: 8 bases; J trimming: 7 bases; junction bases outside the gene matches: 8. The DNA for the CDR3 is TGCAGCACTGGGGGGGGAGGGAATGAGCAGTTCTTC. It yields the protein CSTGGGGNEQFF.

CDR3 nucleotides: TGTGCCAGTAGTCCGACACAGGGGGCGAGAAACTATGGCTACACCTTC. The encoded protein is CASSPTQGARNYGYTF. The chain is built from TRBV19 and TRBJ1-2; 9 nucleotides match TRBD1. The CDR3 sequence is 16 residues long. CDR1 and CDR2 from the germline V gene are LNHDA and SQIVND (reference sequence). Trimming cost V 5 bases and J 2 bases; bases outside gene matches: 9.

The chain is built from TRBV2 and TRBJ2-7, with 10 bases identical to TRBD1. CDR1 is SNHLY and CDR2 is FYNNEI in the germline V gene. There are 16 residues in the CDR3. With 4 bases clipped from V and 3 bases from J, the junction kept 9 bases outside the gene matches. CDR3 nucleotides: TGTGCCAGCAGTGCGCGGGACAGGGGCATAAACTACGAGCAGTACTTC. This codes for CASSARDRGINYEQYF.

The chain employs TRBV2 and TRBJ2-3; TRBD2 matches at 9 bases. The V gene's germline CDR1 is SNHLY and CDR2 FYNNEI. V lost 0 bases and J lost 2; bases outside the gene matches: 6. This CDR3 has 17 amino acids. The CDR3 DNA reads as TGTGCCAGCAGTGAAGCCCTAGCGGGGAGAGTCACAGATACGCAGTATTTT. It is translated as CASSEALAGRVTDTQYF. The whole variable domain, remainder taken from reference TRBV2 and TRBJ2-3, is EPEVTQTPSHQVTQMGQEVILRCVPISNHLYFYWYRQILGQKVEFLVSFYNNEISEKSEIFDDQFSVERPDGSNFTLKIRSTKLEDSAMYFCASSEALAGRVTDTQYFGPGTRLTVL.

Ten or more counts support this clone. The chain links TRBV27 to TRBJ1-2; D possibly corresponds to TRBD1 (6 bases). Trimming removed 3 bases from V and 8 bases from J, with 19 bases in between. Germline V CDR1 and CDR2: MNHEY, SMNVEV (reference sequence). The CDR3 consists of 15 residues. CDR3 residues: CASSFAGAQLRGYTF. The CDR3 DNA reads as TGTGCCAGCAGTTTTGCGGGGGCTCAATTGCGAGGCTACACCTTC.

J is TRBJ1-2 and V is TRBV6-6; D is possibly TRBD1 (5 bases). CDR1 and CDR2 from the germline V gene are MNHNY and SVGAGI (reference sequence). V was pared by 4 bases and J by 7 bases, with 19 bases between. The CDR3 is 15 amino acids. The CDR3 spells CASSLKIGGSGGYTF. The DNA of the CDR3 is TGTGCCAGCAGTTTAAAAATCGGGGGGTCCGGTGGCTACACCTTC.

This chain joins TRBV4-2 and TRBJ1-2, with TRBD1 as a possible D gene (6 bases). V lost 1 base, J lost 5 bases, and 14 bases lay in between. In germline, CDR1 is LGHNA, CDR2 YNFKEQ. CDR3 size: 15 residues. CDR3 nucleotides: TGTGCCAGCAGCCAAGGCCGGGACATAGGGTATGGCTACACCTTC. Translated, it gives CASSQGRDIGYGYTF.

This clone showed up just once. This chain links TRBV11-3 with TRBJ2-5; TRBD1 matches 9 bases. Germline CDR1 reads SGHNT; CDR2 reads YENEEA. This CDR3 has 15 amino acids. V shed 5 bases and J 4 bases; nucleotides not matched to a gene: 8. CDR3: CASSLGQGGSETQYF. The CDR3 DNA is TGTGCCAGCAGCCTGGGACAGGGTGGGTCAGAGACCCAGTACTTC. Full variable domain (rest looked up from reference TRBV11-3 and TRBJ2-5): EAGVVQSPRYKIIEKKQPVAFWCNPISGHNTLYWYLQNLGQGPELLIRYENEEAVDDSQLPKDRFSAERLKGVDSTLKIQPAELGDSAVYLCASSLGQGGSETQYFGPGTRLLVL.

This clone turned up a few times. V gene TRBV28 combines with J gene TRBJ1-2, with 8 nucleotides matching TRBD1. The ends lost 4 bases at V and 4 bases at J; junction bases unmatched: 8. The germline V gene has CDR1 MDHEN and CDR2 SYDVKM. The CDR3 length is 15 residues. For the CDR3, the DNA is TGTGCCAGCAGTTCGTCGGACAGGGCGGTCTATGGCTACACCTTC. Translated: CASSSSDRAVYGYTF.

About this clone itself: The sample contains more than one DNA sequence encoding this CDR3. The chain is built from TRBV20-1 and TRBJ2-7; D perhaps matches TRBD1 (6 bases). Germline assignment: CDR1 DFQATT and CDR2 SNEGSKA (reference sequence). V was trimmed by 5 bases and J by 3 bases, leaving 8 bases between them. The CDR3 totals 11 residues. The CDR3 region is CSARQDYEQYF. The DNA of the CDR3 is TGCAGTGCTCGACAGGACTACGAGCAGTACTTC.

The chain combines TRBV4-1 with TRBJ1-6, with TRBD1 as a possible D gene (5 bases). Germline CDR1 and CDR2: MGHRA and YSYEKL. The CDR3 is 16 amino acids. With 4 bases removed from V and 7 bases from J, the gap between germline ends came to 17 bases. The CDR3 sequence: CASSLPQGSINSPLHF. The DNA of the CDR3 is TGCGCCAGCAGCCTCCCCCAGGGATCGATCAATTCACCCCTCCACTTT.

This rearrangement joins TRBV19 to TRBJ2-7; TRBD2 matches at 7 bases. With V trimmed by 3 bases and J by 4 bases, 6 bases remained unmatched. This CDR3 is 14 amino acids long. CDR1 is LNHDA and CDR2 is SQIVND in the germline V gene (reference sequence). In DNA form, the CDR3 reads TGTGCCAGTAGTATCGGGGCGGGGGTATACGAGCAGTACTTC. It yields the protein CASSIGAGVYEQYF.

This chain joins TRBV5-1 and TRBJ2-2; TRBD2 is a possible D gene (6 bases). Looked up from germline, CDR1 is SGHRS and CDR2 is YFSETQ. The germline V and J ends were trimmed by 0 bases and 7 bases, with 10 bases remaining between them. The CDR3 contains 14 residues. In DNA, the CDR3 is TGCGCCAGCAGCTTGGTTACCGGGGGCGGGGAGCTGTTTTTT. Translation: CASSLVTGGGELFF.

This clone was found a few times. CDR3 DNA: TGTGCCAGCAAGTATCACAGCCAAGAGACCCAGTACTTC. It specifies CASKYHSQETQYF. The chain employs TRBV12-1 and TRBJ2-5; TRBD1, the D gene given by the table, was not confirmed from the DNA. TRBV12-1 is a listed pseudogene. CDR3 length: 13 amino acids.

CDR3 sequence: CASSQEKRGVPNTQYF. The CDR3 DNA follows: TGTGCCAGCAGCCAAGAAAAGCGGGGGGTTCCCAATACGCAGTATTTT. The chain couples TRBV4-2 to TRBJ2-3; TRBD2 agrees at 9 bases. The V gene end was trimmed by 0 bases and the J gene end by 7 bases; junction bases not matched to a gene: 8. The CDR3 contains 16 residues. Germline V lookup: CDR1 LGHNA, CDR2 YNFKEQ.

The genes are TRBV21-1 and TRBJ1-1; the table's TRBD1 call for D was not verified on the DNA. TRBV21-1 is given as a pseudogene. The CDR3 is 18 residues long. CDR3 in DNA: TGTGCTAGCAGCAAAGATACATTGGGGACAGGGGATTACACTGAAGCTTTCTTT. This sequence encodes CASSKDTLGTGDYTEAFF.

This chain joins TRBV5-1 and TRBJ1-1; weak D call: TRBD1 (5 bases). Trimming cost V 0 bases and J 1 base, with 13 bases left between them. The CDR3 is made up of 16 amino acids. Germline CDR1 and CDR2: SGHRS and YFSETQ. CDR3 in DNA: TGCGCCAGCAGCTTGGGAGTCAGGGAAGGGAACACTGAAGCTTTCTTT. The encoded protein is CASSLGVREGNTEAFF. Based on the CDR3 plus reference TRBV5-1 and TRBJ1-1, the full variable domain is KAGVTQTPRYLIKTRGQQVTLSCSPISGHRSVSWYQQTPGQGLQFLFEYFSETQRNKGNFPGRFSGRQFSNSRSEMNVSTLELGDSALYLCASSLGVREGNTEAFFGQGTRLTVV.

The rearrangement joins TRBV6-6 to TRBJ1-1, with 8 bases aligning to TRBD1. Germline CDR1 MNHNY, CDR2 SVGAGI (reference sequence). The CDR3 sequence is 13 residues long. J was trimmed by 4 bases and V by 6 bases; bases with no gene match: 4. Written as DNA, the CDR3 is TGTGCCAGCAGGGAGACAGGGGTCACTGAAGCTTTCTTT. This encodes CASRETGVTEAFF.

The rearrangement links TRBV19 to TRBJ1-2, with a tentative D call TRBD1 (5 bases). V lost 3 bases and J 2 bases, leaving 13 bases between the germline ends. This CDR3 comprises 15 residues. The germline V gene has CDR1 LNHDA and CDR2 SQIVND (reference sequence). Here the CDR3 reads CASSIYSGENYGYTF. The CDR3 region has the DNA TGTGCCAGTAGTATTTATTCGGGGGAGAACTATGGCTACACCTTC.

DNA for the CDR3: TGTGCCAGCTCCTTAGGACAGGGGCCCGAGCAGTACGTC. Protein sequence: CASSLGQGPEQYV. The V call is TRBV18, the J call TRBJ2-7; 9 bases line up with TRBD1. The germline V gene encodes CDR1 KGHSH and CDR2 LQKENI. The ends lost 6 bases at V and 6 bases at J; junction bases unmatched: 6. The CDR3 consists of 13 residues.

The chain uses TRBV11-2 and TRBJ1-2, with TRBD1 as a possible D gene (5 bases). V gave up 1 base and J gave up 4 bases, with 13 bases separating them. Germline V CDR1 and CDR2: SGHAT, FQNNGV. The length of the CDR3 is 15 residues. The CDR3 spells CASSLGWGVSYGYTF. CDR3 bases: TGTGCCAGCAGCTTAGGTTGGGGGGTGAGCTATGGCTACACCTTC.